This TCR beta chain was sequenced during a study of blood T cell repertoires in COVID-19. Study-wide context: The samples span acute and convalescent COVID-19 from the United States, Italy and Spain.

Repertoires were generated with immunoSEQ multiplex PCR, while TCRdb's copy carries only in-frame clones and drops some. The data hold 250,000 or so clones, with roughly nine tenths observed a single time. The receptor was derived from a man aged 60 to 69 with acute or convalescent COVID-19. The sequencing sample was made of peripheral blood.

The CDR3 spells CASSQGGLGYEQYF. The CDR3 bases are TGTGCCAGCAGCCAGGGGGGTCTGGGATACGAGCAGTACTTC. This sequence joins TRBV7-9 and TRBJ2-7; TRBD1 might be the D (7 bases). CDR3 length: 14 amino acids. Germline V gene lookup returns CDR1 SEHNR and CDR2 FQNEAQ (reference sequence). V was pared by 5 bases and J by 4 bases, with 15 bases between.